The 10 T cell receptor beta chains listed next were all sequenced from one sample in a study of T cell repertoires in cytomegalovirus infection. MiXCR was run by TCRdb on the reads, yielding one entry per CDR3 protein. The data hold approximately 300,000 distinct CDR3 sequences, with 25% to 35% observed a single time. These receptors lack a known antigen. The sample consisted of cultured PBMCs, taken from culture after CMV antigen stimulation. These TCRs come from a human donor in good health (CMV status not recorded). Some clones in this sample may be carry-over from other donors' samples.

This clonotype was counted ten times or more. The chain couples TRBV18 to TRBJ1-2; D remains ambiguous. Between the trimmed V and J ends, which lost 1 base and 0 bases, there was a span of 15 bases. CDR3 size: 17 residues. CDR1 and CDR2 from the germline V gene are KGHSH and LQKENI. This chain's CDR3 is CASSPRGGGQSNYGYTF. For the CDR3, the DNA is TGTGCCAGCTCACCACGGGGTGGAGGCCAATCTAACTATGGCTACACCTTC.

The chain has TRBV12-3 or TRBV12-4 and TRBJ1-4; D is perhaps TRBD1 (6 bases). V gave up 6 bases and J gave up 0 bases, with 14 bases separating them. CDR3 length equals 16 residues. This chain's CDR3 is CASSRGAPATNEKLFF. The CDR3 nucleotides read TGTGCCAGCAGCCGGGGGGCTCCTGCAACTAATGAAAAACTGTTTTTT.

There are many counts of this clonotype. This rearrangement joins TRBV2 to TRBJ1-4, with D unresolved. This CDR3 comprises 15 residues. Trimming pared 6 bases from V and 8 bases from J, leaving 19 bases between. Germline CDR1 SNHLY, CDR2 FYNNEI. CDR3 DNA: TGTGCCAGCAGAGGAGACGGAGCCTCTATGGAAAAACTGTTTTTT. Its protein is CASRGDGASMEKLFF.

This clonotype showed up just a few times. V is TRBV5-6 and J is TRBJ1-1; no definite D call. Trimming removed 4 bases at V and 7 bases at J, with 14 bases between. From germline, CDR1 is SGHDT and CDR2 YYEEEE. The CDR3 length is 13 residues. The CDR3 bases are TGTGCCAGCAGCCCTCAAAGGCGAGGTGAAGCTTTCTTT. This encodes CASSPQRRGEAFF.

The chain is built from TRBV19 and TRBJ2-1, with 10 bases fitting TRBD2. Germline loops: CDR1 LNHDA, CDR2 SQIVND (reference sequence). The CDR3 covers 15 residues. Trimming took 1 base from V and 8 from J; bases not matched to a gene: 5. The CDR3 DNA is TGTGCCAGTAGTATAGTGGGACTAGCGAGGGATGAGCAGTTCTTC. Translation gives CASSIVGLARDEQFF.

The chain is built from TRBV4-1 and TRBJ1-2; D gene uncertain. Trimming removed 3 bases at V and 8 bases at J, with 10 bases between. CDR3 length: 12 residues. CDR1 MGHRA and CDR2 YSYEKL come from the germline V gene. The CDR3 region is CASSQGMTGYTF. In nucleotides, the CDR3 is TGCGCCAGCAGCCAGGGGATGACCGGCTACACCTTC.

This chain links TRBV2 with TRBJ1-2; a possible D gene is TRBD1 (5 bases). Germline V lookup: CDR1 SNHLY, CDR2 FYNNEI. CDR3 length: 14 amino acids. V was pared by 0 bases and J by 7 bases, with 12 bases between. CDR3 coding DNA: TGTGCCAGCAGTGAAGCGCTTAAGGGGCCTGGCTACACCTTC. Protein product: CASSEALKGPGYTF.

This clonotype was found a few times. The CDR3 DNA reads TGTGCCAGCAGCTTAGACCCGGTCGGGGGGGAGGGGGAGACCCAGTACTTC. It yields the protein CASSLDPVGGEGETQYF. The chain employs TRBV11-2 and TRBJ2-5, with 8 bases matching TRBD2. After removal of 0 bases from V and 5 bases from J, the junction contained 11 bases not matched to a gene. The CDR3 is 17 amino acids. Per the germline V gene, CDR1 is SGHAT and CDR2 is FQNNGV.

This chain uses TRBV12-3 or TRBV12-4 with TRBJ1-1; unclear D gene. The CDR3 has 15 residues. The V and J ends lost 3 bases and 5 bases respectively, with 16 bases between them. The CDR3 loop reads CASSFTQAVGTEAFF. CDR3 coding DNA: TGTGCCAGCAGTTTTACCCAGGCGGTGGGGACTGAAGCTTTCTTT.

This clonotype was recorded a few times. The chain employs TRBV20-1 and TRBJ1-5; D is uncertain. From germline, CDR1 is DFQATT and CDR2 SNEGSKA (reference sequence). This CDR3 region has 15 residues. V lost 5 bases and J lost 0, with 14 bases in between. CDR3 nucleotide sequence: TGCAGTGCTTCCATAGGTCAGTATAGCAATCAGCCCCAGCATTTT. Translation: CSASIGQYSNQPQHF.